The 26 T cell receptor beta chains reported below all come from one sample, sequenced in a study of regulatory T cells in long-lasting Graves disease. CDR3 regions were amplified by Arm-PCR using iRepertoire HTBI primers to build TCR beta libraries. Via MiXCR, TCRdb re-called the multiplex PCR reads, giving one row per CDR3 protein. The profile covers hundreds of thousands of distinct CDR3 sequences, with 15% to 20% appearing a single time and around 12% taken by the ten largest. Time point reported: newly diagnosed GD, antithyroid drugs for less than 3 months. RNA extracted from PBMCs served as the sequencing template. A further study also used this sample, focusing on T cells in Graves' hyperthyroidism and ophthalmopathy.

The source material was peripheral blood mononuclear cells (PBMCs), sampled at new diagnosis, from a patient treated with antithyroid drugs. The receptors stem from a young man with Graves disease.

This clonotype came up many times. The genes are TRBV28 and TRBJ2-7; 9 bases are a match to TRBD2. This CDR3 comprises 16 residues. The J segment lost 0 bases and the V segment lost 4 bases, leaving 7 bases of the junction unmatched. Germline CDR1 is MDHEN and CDR2 is SYDVKM. The CDR3 sequence: CASSSPSGAPSYEQYF. The CDR3 nucleotides are TGTGCCAGCAGTTCCCCTAGCGGGGCCCCCTCCTACGAGCAGTACTTC.

A note on this clonotype: It may be a read error: a sequence one base away is much more abundant. The chain employs TRBV6-1 and TRBJ1-6; TRBD1 matches 9 bases. The germline V gene encodes CDR1 MNHNS and CDR2 SASEGT. The CDR3 is 16 amino acids. J was trimmed by 5 bases and V by 5 bases; bases with no gene match: 7. CDR3: CASSPWTGADNSPLHF. The CDR3, as DNA: TGTGCCAGCAGTCCCTGGACAGGGGCGGATAATTCACCCCTCCACTTT.

This clonotype was detected many times. The chain uses TRBV15 and TRBJ2-5; no reliable D call. The CDR3 is made up of 14 amino acids. V lost 0 bases and J lost 8, with 13 bases in between. Germline V CDR1 and CDR2: LNHNV, YYDKDF (reference sequence). The CDR3 loop is CATSRDQSSGTQYF. CDR3 sequence (DNA): TGTGCCACCAGCAGAGATCAAAGCTCTGGCACCCAGTACTTC.

Turning to this clonotype: This may stem from a read error, because a much larger clone lies one nucleotide away. The chain carries TRBV13 and TRBJ2-7; D is unclear. CDR3 length: 15 amino acids. CDR1 is PRHDT and CDR2 is FYEKMQ in the germline V gene (reference sequence). Trimming pared 5 bases from V and 2 bases from J, leaving 16 bases between. The CDR3 loop is CASSPSLRSPYEQYF. The CDR3 coding sequence is TGTGCCAGCAGCCCCAGCCTGAGGAGCCCCTACGAGCAGTACTTC. Drawing the rest from reference TRBV13 and TRBJ2-7, the complete variable domain is AAGVIQSPRHLIKEKRETATLKCYPIPRHDTVYWYQQGPGQDPQFLISFYEKMQSDKGSIPDRFSAQQFSDYHSELNMSSLELGDSALYFCASSPSLRSPYEQYFGPGTRLTVT.

The chain joins TRBV9 to TRBJ2-2; 11 positions match TRBD2. The CDR3 is 16 amino acids. Trimming at V came to 2 bases and at J to 4 bases, leaving 4 bases not matched to a gene. Germline assignment: CDR1 SGDLS and CDR2 YYNGEE. The CDR3, as DNA: TGTGCCAGCAGCGTCGGGACTAGCGGAGCCACCGGGGAGCTGTTTTTT. Protein sequence: CASSVGTSGATGELFF.

In its sample, this clonotype was seen many times. The rearrangement uses TRBV11-2 and TRBJ2-7; D assignment may be TRBD1 or TRBD2 (5 bases each). The CDR3 has 13 residues. Trimming pared 3 bases from V and 6 bases from J, leaving 12 bases between. The germline V gene has CDR1 SGHAT and CDR2 FQNNGV. The CDR3 sequence is CASSFLLGGEQYF. CDR3 DNA: TGTGCCAGCAGCTTTCTCCTTGGGGGCGAGCAGTACTTC.

This clonotype was observed many times. In DNA form, the CDR3 reads TGTGCCAGCAGTTTACGAGGGGCCGTTCAGCCCCAGCATTTT. Translating gives CASSLRGAVQPQHF. The rearrangement links TRBV12-3 or TRBV12-4 to TRBJ1-5, with D tentatively TRBD1 (5 bases). This CDR3 region has 14 residues. V was trimmed by 2 bases and J by 6 bases, leaving 11 bases between them.

This clonotype has at least ten counts. The chain employs TRBV6-1 and TRBJ2-1, with D perhaps matching TRBD1 (6 bases). The CDR3 totals 16 residues. Trimming removed 7 bases from V and 4 bases from J, with 20 bases in between. Germline V gene data show CDR1 as MNHNS and CDR2 as SASEGT. The CDR3 nucleotides are TGTGCCAGCACCTCGGGTAGGACAGAGGGTTACAATGAGCAGTTCTTC. This codes for CASTSGRTEGYNEQFF.

This clonotype was counted many times. This chain joins TRBV2 and TRBJ2-7; 8 bases line up with TRBD1. V was pared by 1 base and J by 11 bases, with 10 bases of the junction left unmatched. The CDR3 has 14 amino acids. CDR1 is SNHLY, CDR2 FYNNEI, per germline. In DNA form, the CDR3 reads TGTGCCAGCAGTGAAGGAGGGGGACAGGAGAATAAGTACTTC. It translates to CASSEGGGQENKYF.

This clonotype was counted at least ten times. The chain combines TRBV19 with TRBJ2-7, with D unresolved. Trimming took 6 bases from V and 0 from J, leaving 12 bases between them. CDR1 and CDR2 (germline): LNHDA, SQIVND (reference sequence). This CDR3 is 14 amino acids long. CDR3 in amino acids: CASSSTGASYEQYF. CDR3 in DNA: TGTGCCAGTAGCAGTACCGGTGCCTCCTACGAGCAGTACTTC.

This clonotype has at least ten counts. V usage is TRBV11-2 and J usage is TRBJ2-7; D is possibly TRBD1 or TRBD2 (5 bases each). Germline loops: CDR1 SGHAT, CDR2 FQNNGV. This CDR3 contains 15 residues. Between the trimmed V and J ends, which lost 2 bases and 0 bases, there was a span of 11 bases. CDR3 in amino acids: CASSLTGPSSYEQYF. CDR3 DNA sequence: TGTGCCAGCAGCTTAACGGGACCCAGCTCCTACGAGCAGTACTTC.

The chain employs TRBV5-1 and TRBJ2-5; possible D gene TRBD2, 6 bases. V was clipped by 1 base and J by 4 bases, with 11 bases between them. Germline V gene data show CDR1 as SGHRS and CDR2 as YFSETQ. This CDR3 is built from 14 residues. The CDR3 loop is CASSLSGEGETQYF. The CDR3 nucleotides read TGCGCCAGCAGCTTGTCGGGGGAAGGAGAGACCCAGTACTTC.

This chain joins TRBV6-1 and TRBJ2-5, with 9 nucleotides matching TRBD1. CDR3 length: 17 amino acids. Germline V CDR1 and CDR2: MNHNS, SASEGT. Unmatched junction bases numbered 19, after V lost 5 bases and J lost 9 bases. CDR3 amino acids: CASSPGRGTGTIGAQYF. The CDR3 DNA reads TGTGCCAGCAGTCCCGGTAGGGGGACAGGGACCATTGGGGCCCAGTACTTC.

In its sample, this clonotype was seen many times. The chain is built from TRBV20-1 and TRBJ2-5; weak D call: TRBD1 (5 bases). The V gene lost 3 bases and the J gene lost 0 bases, with 23 bases spanning the gap. Germline-derived CDR1 and CDR2 are DFQATT and SNEGSKA (reference sequence). This CDR3 contains 18 residues. The DNA of the CDR3 is TGCAGTGCTAGGCCGGACACGTCCACACGAGCCTACCAAGAGACCCAGTACTTC. This translates into CSARPDTSTRAYQETQYF.

The rearrangement joins TRBV9 to TRBJ2-6, with a possible D match to TRBD2 (5 bases). The V end lost 0 bases, the J end lost 2 bases, and 15 bases lay between the germline ends. CDR1 is SGDLS and CDR2 is YYNGEE in the germline V gene. The CDR3 totals 18 residues. The CDR3 is CASSVGGNMWAGANVLTF. As DNA, the CDR3 is TGTGCCAGCAGCGTAGGAGGGAATATGTGGGCTGGGGCCAACGTCCTGACTTTC.

This clonotype was observed many times. V and J are TRBV5-1 and TRBJ1-5; D is ambiguous. This CDR3 region has 14 residues. In germline, CDR1 is SGHRS, CDR2 YFSETQ. V dropped 0 bases and J dropped 5 bases, with 9 bases sitting between them. DNA of the CDR3: TGCGCCAGCAGCTTGGAGGCAGGTGATCAGCCCCAGCATTTT. Protein sequence: CASSLEAGDQPQHF.

This clonotype has ten or more counts. The V gene is TRBV27, the J gene TRBJ2-5; D is undetermined. CDR1 is MNHEY, CDR2 SMNVEV, per germline (reference sequence). The CDR3 spans 13 residues. The V end lost 3 bases, the J end lost 5 bases, and 10 bases lay between the germline ends. The CDR3 nucleotides read TGTGCCAGCAGTTTTAGCCGATGGGAGACCCAGTACTTC. As protein: CASSFSRWETQYF.

This clonotype was recorded many times. The chain joins TRBV3-1 to TRBJ2-7, with 9 bases lining up with TRBD1. CDR3 length: 14 amino acids. V trimming: 4 bases; J trimming: 6 bases; junction bases outside the gene matches: 7. Germline V gene data show CDR1 as LGHDT and CDR2 as YNNKEL (reference sequence). The CDR3 loop is CASSLRDRASEQYF. Here the CDR3 DNA reads TGTGCCAGCAGCCTCCGGGACAGGGCCTCCGAGCAGTACTTC.

This clonotype was counted many times. This chain uses TRBV11-1 with TRBJ1-1; 7 nucleotides line up with TRBD1. CDR3 length equals 11 residues. Losses at the gene ends were 5 bases for V and 11 bases for J; bases not matched to a gene: 5. Per germline, CDR1 SGHAT and CDR2 FQDESV (reference sequence). CDR3 residues: CASSDGQEAFF. In DNA, the CDR3 is TGTGCCAGCAGCGACGGACAGGAGGCTTTCTTT.

V is TRBV7-3 and J is TRBJ2-7, with TRBD2 identical over 7 bases. The CDR3 has 15 amino acids. Germline CDR1 reads SGHTA; CDR2 reads FQGTGA. Losses at the gene ends were 2 bases for V and 5 bases for J; bases not matched to a gene: 9. The CDR3 DNA is TGTGCCAGCAGCTTACGCGCGGGAGTGGTAAACGAGCAGTACTTC. Its translation: CASSLRAGVVNEQYF.

J is TRBJ2-1 and V is TRBV13, with 7 bases matching TRBD2. With 6 bases clipped from V and 7 bases from J, the junction kept 12 bases outside the gene matches. In germline, CDR1 is PRHDT, CDR2 FYEKMQ (reference sequence). The CDR3 contains 15 residues. This CDR3 is CASRPPGTTHNEQFF. CDR3 DNA sequence: TGTGCCAGCAGGCCCCCCGGGACTACCCATAATGAGCAGTTCTTC.

The chain employs TRBV15 and TRBJ2-7; no clear D. Trimming removed 1 base from V and 5 bases from J, with 9 bases in between. The CDR3 contains 13 residues. CDR1 LNHNV and CDR2 YYDKDF come from the germline V gene (reference sequence). CDR3 in DNA: TGTGCCACCAGCAGAGTATTAAGCGACGAGCAGTACTTC. Amino acids: CATSRVLSDEQYF.

The sample holds a few counts of this clonotype. This chain connects TRBV2 to TRBJ1-3; weak D call: TRBD1 (6 bases). V lost 7 bases to trimming and J lost 1 base, with 14 bases between them. CDR3 length: 15 amino acids. Germline CDR1 is SNHLY and CDR2 is FYNNEI. This chain's CDR3 is CASTGGGGSGNTIYF. DNA of the CDR3: TGTGCCAGCACGGGAGGGGGAGGGTCTGGAAACACCATATATTTT.

This clonotype was observed at least ten times. The rearrangement links TRBV11-2 to TRBJ2-7, with 7 bases lining up with TRBD1. V was clipped by 1 base and J by 2 bases; unmatched bases: 2. This CDR3 has 14 amino acids. Germline V gene lookup returns CDR1 SGHAT and CDR2 FQNNGV. The CDR3 spells CASSLVQGAYEQYF. The CDR3 bases are TGTGCCAGCAGCTTAGTGCAGGGGGCCTACGAGCAGTACTTC. The variable domain in full, completed from reference TRBV11-2 and TRBJ2-7, reads EAGVAQSPRYKIIEKRQSVAFWCNPISGHATLYWYQQILGQGPKLLIQFQNNGVVDDSQLPKDRFSAERLKGVDSTLKIQPAKLEDSAVYLCASSLVQGAYEQYFGPGTRLTVT.

The table lists this clonotype with many counts. The chain carries TRBV28 and TRBJ1-4; D unresolved. Germline CDR1 and CDR2: MDHEN and SYDVKM. V was trimmed by 8 bases and J by 7 bases, leaving 5 bases between them. The CDR3 runs to 10 residues. The CDR3 loop is CASRSEKLFF. Here the CDR3 DNA reads TGTGCCAGCCGATCTGAAAAACTGTTTTTT. Full variable domain (outside the CDR3, taken from reference TRBV28 and TRBJ1-4): DVKVTQSSRYLVKRTGEKVFLECVQDMDHENMFWYRQDPGLGLRLIYFSYDVKMKEKGDIPEGYSVSREKKERFSLILESASTNQTSMYLCASRSEKLFFGSGTQLSVL.

This clonotype was seen a handful of times. The rearrangement uses TRBV27 and TRBJ2-7, with 7 bases lining up with TRBD2. The CDR3 length is 14 residues. CDR1 is MNHEY and CDR2 is SMNVEV in the germline V gene (reference sequence). V was clipped by 3 bases and J by 3 bases; unmatched bases: 5. Written as DNA, the CDR3 is TGTGCCAGCAGTTTTGCCCAGCGGGGCTACGAGCAGTACTTC. This gives the protein CASSFAQRGYEQYF.